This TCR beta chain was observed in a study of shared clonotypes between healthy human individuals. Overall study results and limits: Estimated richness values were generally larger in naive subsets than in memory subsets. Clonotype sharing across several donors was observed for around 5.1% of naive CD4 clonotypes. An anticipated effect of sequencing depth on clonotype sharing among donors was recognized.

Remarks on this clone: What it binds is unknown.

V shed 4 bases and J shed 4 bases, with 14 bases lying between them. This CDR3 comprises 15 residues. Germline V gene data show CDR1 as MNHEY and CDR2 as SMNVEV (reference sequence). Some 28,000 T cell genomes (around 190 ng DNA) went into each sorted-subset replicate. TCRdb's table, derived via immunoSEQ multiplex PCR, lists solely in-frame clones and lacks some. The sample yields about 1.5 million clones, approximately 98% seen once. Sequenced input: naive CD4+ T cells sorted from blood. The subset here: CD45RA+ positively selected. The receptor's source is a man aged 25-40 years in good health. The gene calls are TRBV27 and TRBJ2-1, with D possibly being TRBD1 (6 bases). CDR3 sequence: CASSYSGQNYNEQFF. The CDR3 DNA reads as TGTGCCAGCAGTTATTCGGGACAAAATTACAATGAGCAGTTCTTC.